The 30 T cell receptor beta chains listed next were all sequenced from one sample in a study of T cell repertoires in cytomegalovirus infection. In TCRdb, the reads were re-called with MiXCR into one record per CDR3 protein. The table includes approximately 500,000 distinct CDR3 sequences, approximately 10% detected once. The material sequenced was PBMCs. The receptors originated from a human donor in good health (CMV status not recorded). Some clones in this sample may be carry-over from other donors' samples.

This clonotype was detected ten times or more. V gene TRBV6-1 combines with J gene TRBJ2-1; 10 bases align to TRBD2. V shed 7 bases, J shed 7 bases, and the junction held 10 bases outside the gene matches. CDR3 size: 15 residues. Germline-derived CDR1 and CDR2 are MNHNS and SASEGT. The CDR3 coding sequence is TGTGCCAGCACCATCCTTGGACTAGCGGTTAATGAGCAGTTCTTC. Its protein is CASTILGLAVNEQFF.

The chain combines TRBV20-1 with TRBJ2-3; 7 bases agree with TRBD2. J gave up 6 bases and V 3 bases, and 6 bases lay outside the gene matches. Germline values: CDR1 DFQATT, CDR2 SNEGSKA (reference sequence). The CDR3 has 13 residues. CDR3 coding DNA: TGCAGTGCTAGTTGGGAGGGCCCCGATACGCAGTATTTT. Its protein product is CSASWEGPDTQYF.

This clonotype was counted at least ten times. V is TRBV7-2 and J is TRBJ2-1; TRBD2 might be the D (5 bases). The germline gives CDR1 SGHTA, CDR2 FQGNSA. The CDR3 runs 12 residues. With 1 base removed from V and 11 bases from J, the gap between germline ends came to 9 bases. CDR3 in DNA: TGTGCCAGCAGCTTAGATACGGGAAAGCAGTTCTTC. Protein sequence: CASSLDTGKQFF.

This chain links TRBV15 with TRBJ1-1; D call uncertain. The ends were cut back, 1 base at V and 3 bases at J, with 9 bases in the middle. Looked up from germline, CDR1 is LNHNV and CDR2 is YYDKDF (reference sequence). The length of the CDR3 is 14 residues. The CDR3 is CATSRVQGYTEAFF. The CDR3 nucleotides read TGTGCCACCAGCAGAGTCCAAGGGTACACTGAAGCTTTCTTT.

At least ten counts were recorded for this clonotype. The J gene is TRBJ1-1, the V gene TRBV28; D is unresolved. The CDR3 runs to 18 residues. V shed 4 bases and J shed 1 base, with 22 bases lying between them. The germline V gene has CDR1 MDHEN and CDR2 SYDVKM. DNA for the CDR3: TGTGCCAGCAGTTCACCGGCTCTATTCACTAGGCCGAACACTGAAGCTTTCTTT. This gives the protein CASSSPALFTRPNTEAFF. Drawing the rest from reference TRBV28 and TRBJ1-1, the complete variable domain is DVKVTQSSRYLVKRTGEKVFLECVQDMDHENMFWYRQDPGLGLRLIYFSYDVKMKEKGDIPEGYSVSREKKERFSLILESASTNQTSMYLCASSSPALFTRPNTEAFFGQGTRLTVV.

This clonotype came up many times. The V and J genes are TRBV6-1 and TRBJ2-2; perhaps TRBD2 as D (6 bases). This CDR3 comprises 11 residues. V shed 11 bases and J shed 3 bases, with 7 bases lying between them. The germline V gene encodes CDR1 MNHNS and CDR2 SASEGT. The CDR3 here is CAWGDTGELFF. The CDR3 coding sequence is TGTGCCTGGGGGGACACCGGGGAGCTGTTTTTT.

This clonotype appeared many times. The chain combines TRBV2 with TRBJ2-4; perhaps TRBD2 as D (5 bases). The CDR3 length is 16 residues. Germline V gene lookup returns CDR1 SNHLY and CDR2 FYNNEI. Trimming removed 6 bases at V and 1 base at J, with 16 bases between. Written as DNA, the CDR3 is TGTGCCAGCAGGCCGAGGGTGTCGAGTGCCAAAAACATTCAGTACTTC. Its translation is CASRPRVSSAKNIQYF.

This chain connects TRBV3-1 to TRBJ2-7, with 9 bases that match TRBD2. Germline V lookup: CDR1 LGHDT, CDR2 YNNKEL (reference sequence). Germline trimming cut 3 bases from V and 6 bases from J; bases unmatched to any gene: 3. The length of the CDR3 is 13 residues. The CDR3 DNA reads TGTGCCAGCAGCCAGGTGACTAGCGGCGAGCAGTACTTC. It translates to CASSQVTSGEQYF.

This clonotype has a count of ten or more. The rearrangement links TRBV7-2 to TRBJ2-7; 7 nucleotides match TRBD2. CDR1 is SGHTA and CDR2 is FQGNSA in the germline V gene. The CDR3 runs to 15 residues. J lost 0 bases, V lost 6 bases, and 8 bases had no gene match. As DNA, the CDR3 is TGTGCCAGCAGTTTTACCGGGACTAACTCCTACGAGCAGTACTTC. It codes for CASSFTGTNSYEQYF.

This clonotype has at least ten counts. In DNA form, the CDR3 reads TGCAGTGCTAGAGCAGTAAACTCCGGACAGGGAGGTGGACTAGCGGATTTCTACGAGCAGTACTTC. Translated, it gives CSARAVNSGQGGGLADFYEQYF. The V call is TRBV20-1, the J call TRBJ2-7; 10 positions agree with TRBD2. V shed 1 base and J 3 bases; nucleotides not matched to a gene: 27. CDR1 and CDR2 (germline): DFQATT, SNEGSKA (reference sequence). The length of the CDR3 is 22 residues.

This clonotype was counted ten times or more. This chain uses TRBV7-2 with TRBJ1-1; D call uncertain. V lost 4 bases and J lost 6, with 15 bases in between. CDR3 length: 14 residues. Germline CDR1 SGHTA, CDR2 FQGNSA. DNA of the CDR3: TGTGCCAGCAGCTCAATCGGTTGGGGTGCTGAAGCTTTCTTT. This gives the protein CASSSIGWGAEAFF.

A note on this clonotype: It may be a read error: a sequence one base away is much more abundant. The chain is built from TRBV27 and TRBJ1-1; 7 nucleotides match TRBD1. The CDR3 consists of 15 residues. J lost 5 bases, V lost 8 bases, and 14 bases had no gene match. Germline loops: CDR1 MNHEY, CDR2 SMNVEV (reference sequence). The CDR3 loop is CASGPSLNRGTEAFF. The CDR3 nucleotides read TGTGCCAGCGGTCCTTCTCTGAACAGGGGTACTGAAGCTTTCTTT.

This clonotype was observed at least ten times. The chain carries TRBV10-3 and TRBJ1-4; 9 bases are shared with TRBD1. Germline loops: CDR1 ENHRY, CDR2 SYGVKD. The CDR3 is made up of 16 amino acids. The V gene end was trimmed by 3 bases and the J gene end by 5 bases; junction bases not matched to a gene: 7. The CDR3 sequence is CAISDPPGTGNEKLFF. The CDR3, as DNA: TGTGCCATCAGTGACCCCCCCGGGACAGGGAATGAAAAACTGTTTTTT.

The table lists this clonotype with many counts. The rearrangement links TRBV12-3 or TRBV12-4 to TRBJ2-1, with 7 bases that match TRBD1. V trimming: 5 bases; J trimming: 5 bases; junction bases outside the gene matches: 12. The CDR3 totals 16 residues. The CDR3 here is CASSQYPGTANNEQFF. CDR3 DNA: TGTGCCAGCAGTCAATACCCCGGGACAGCTAACAATGAGCAGTTCTTC.

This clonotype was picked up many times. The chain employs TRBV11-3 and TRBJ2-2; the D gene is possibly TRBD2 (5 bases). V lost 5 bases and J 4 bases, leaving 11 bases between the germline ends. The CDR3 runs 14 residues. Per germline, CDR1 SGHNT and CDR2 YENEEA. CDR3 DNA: TGTGCCAGCAGCGTTAGTCGGGGCACCGGGGAGCTGTTTTTT. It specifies CASSVSRGTGELFF. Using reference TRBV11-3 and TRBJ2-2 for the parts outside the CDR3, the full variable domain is EAGVVQSPRYKIIEKKQPVAFWCNPISGHNTLYWYLQNLGQGPELLIRYENEEAVDDSQLPKDRFSAERLKGVDSTLKIQPAELGDSAVYLCASSVSRGTGELFFGEGSRLTVL.

The CDR3: CAIRSGTGTGELFF. The CDR3 DNA sequence: TGTGCCATCAGATCCGGGACAGGGACCGGGGAGCTGTTTTTT. The V and J genes are TRBV10-3 and TRBJ2-2, with 9 positions matching TRBD1. The CDR3 consists of 14 residues. J lost 5 bases, V lost 6 bases, and 4 bases had no gene match. Germline CDR1 ENHRY, CDR2 SYGVKD.

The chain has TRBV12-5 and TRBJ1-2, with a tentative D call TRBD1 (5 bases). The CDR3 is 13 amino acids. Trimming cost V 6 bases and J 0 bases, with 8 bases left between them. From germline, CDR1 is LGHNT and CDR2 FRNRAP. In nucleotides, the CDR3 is TGTGCTAGTGGCCGACAGACTAACTATGGCTACACCTTC. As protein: CASGRQTNYGYTF.

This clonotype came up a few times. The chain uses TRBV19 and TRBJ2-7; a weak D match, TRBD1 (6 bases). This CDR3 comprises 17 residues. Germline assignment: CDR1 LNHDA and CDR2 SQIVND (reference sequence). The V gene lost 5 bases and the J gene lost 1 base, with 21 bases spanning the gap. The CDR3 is CASSHLTRDTFSYEQYF. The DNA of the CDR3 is TGTGCCAGTAGTCACCTGACCCGGGACACTTTTTCCTACGAGCAGTACTTC.

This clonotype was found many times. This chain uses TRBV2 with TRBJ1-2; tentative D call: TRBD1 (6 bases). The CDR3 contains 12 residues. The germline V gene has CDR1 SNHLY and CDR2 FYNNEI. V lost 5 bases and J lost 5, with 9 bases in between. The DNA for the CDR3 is TGTGCCAGCAGTATACAGGGATATGGCTACACCTTC. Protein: CASSIQGYGYTF.

DNA of the CDR3: TGTGCCAGCAGCTACCCGGGACTCCGGGAAACTGAAGCTTTCTTT. As protein: CASSYPGLRETEAFF. The chain links TRBV3-1 to TRBJ1-1, with D possibly TRBD1 on 5 matching bases. From germline, CDR1 is LGHDT and CDR2 YNNKEL (reference sequence). The CDR3 is 15 amino acids. V lost 5 bases to trimming and J lost 5 bases, with 18 bases between them. Looking up the rest from reference TRBV3-1 and TRBJ1-1 gives the full variable domain: DTAVSQTPKYLVTQMGNDKSIKCEQNLGHDTMYWYKQDSKKFLKIMFSYNNKELIINETVPNRFSPKSPDKAHLNLHINSLELGDSAVYFCASSYPGLRETEAFFGQGTRLTVV.

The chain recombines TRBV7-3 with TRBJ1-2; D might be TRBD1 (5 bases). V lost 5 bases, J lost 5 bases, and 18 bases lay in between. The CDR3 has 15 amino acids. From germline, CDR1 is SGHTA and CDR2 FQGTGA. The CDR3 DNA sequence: TGTGCCAGCAGCCTCGACAGCTACTCTATTTATGGCTACACCTTC. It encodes CASSLDSYSIYGYTF.

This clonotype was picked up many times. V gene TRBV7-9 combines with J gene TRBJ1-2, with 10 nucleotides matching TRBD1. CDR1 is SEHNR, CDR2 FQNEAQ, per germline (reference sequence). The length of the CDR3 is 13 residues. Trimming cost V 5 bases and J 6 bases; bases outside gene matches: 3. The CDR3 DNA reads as TGTGCCAGCAGCACCGGGACAGGGGATGGCTACACCTTC. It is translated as CASSTGTGDGYTF.

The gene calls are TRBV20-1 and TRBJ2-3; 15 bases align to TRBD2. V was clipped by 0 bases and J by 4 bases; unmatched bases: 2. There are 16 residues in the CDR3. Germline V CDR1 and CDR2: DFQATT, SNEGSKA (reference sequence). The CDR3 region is CSARDGTSGRPDTQYF. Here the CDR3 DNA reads TGCAGTGCTAGAGACGGGACTAGCGGGAGGCCAGATACGCAGTATTTT.

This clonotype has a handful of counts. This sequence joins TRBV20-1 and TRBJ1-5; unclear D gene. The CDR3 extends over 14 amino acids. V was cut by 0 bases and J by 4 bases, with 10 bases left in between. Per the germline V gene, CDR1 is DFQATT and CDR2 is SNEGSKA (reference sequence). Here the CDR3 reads CSARDPTDNQPQHF. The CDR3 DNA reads TGCAGTGCTAGAGATCCCACAGATAATCAGCCCCAGCATTTT.

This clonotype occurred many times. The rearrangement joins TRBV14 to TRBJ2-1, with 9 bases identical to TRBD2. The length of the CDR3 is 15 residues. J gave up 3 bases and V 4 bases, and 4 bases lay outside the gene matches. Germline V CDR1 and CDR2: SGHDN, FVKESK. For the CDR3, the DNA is TGTGCCAGCAGCCCCTTAGCGGGAGACTACAATGAGCAGTTCTTC. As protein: CASSPLAGDYNEQFF.

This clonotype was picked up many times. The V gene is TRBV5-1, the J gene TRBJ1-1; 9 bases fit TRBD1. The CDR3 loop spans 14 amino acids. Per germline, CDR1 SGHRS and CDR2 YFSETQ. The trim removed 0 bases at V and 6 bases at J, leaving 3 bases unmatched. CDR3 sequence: CASSLGTGASEAFF. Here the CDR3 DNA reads TGCGCCAGCAGCTTGGGGACAGGGGCGTCTGAAGCTTTCTTT. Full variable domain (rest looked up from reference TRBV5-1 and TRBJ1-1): KAGVTQTPRYLIKTRGQQVTLSCSPISGHRSVSWYQQTPGQGLQFLFEYFSETQRNKGNFPGRFSGRQFSNSRSEMNVSTLELGDSALYLCASSLGTGASEAFFGQGTRLTVV.

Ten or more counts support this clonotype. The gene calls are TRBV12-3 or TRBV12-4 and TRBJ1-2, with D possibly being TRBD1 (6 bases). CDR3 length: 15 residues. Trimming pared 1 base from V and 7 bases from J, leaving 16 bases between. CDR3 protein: CASSLGRGIGAGYTF. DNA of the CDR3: TGTGCCAGCAGTTTAGGCAGGGGCATCGGGGCTGGCTACACCTTC.

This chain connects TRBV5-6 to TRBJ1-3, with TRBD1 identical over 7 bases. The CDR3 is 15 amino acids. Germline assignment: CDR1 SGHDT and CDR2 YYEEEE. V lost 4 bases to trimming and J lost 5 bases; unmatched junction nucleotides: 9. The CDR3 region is CASSVRGKTRNTIYF. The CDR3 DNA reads TGTGCCAGCAGCGTCAGGGGGAAAACGAGAAACACCATATATTTT.

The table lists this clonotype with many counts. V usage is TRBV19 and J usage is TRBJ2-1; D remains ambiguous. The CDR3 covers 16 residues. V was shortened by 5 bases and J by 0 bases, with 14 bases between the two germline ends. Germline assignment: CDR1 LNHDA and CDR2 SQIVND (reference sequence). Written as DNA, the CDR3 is TGTGCCAGTAGTCCTCTGGGCCGGAGCTCCTACAATGAGCAGTTCTTC. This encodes CASSPLGRSSYNEQFF.

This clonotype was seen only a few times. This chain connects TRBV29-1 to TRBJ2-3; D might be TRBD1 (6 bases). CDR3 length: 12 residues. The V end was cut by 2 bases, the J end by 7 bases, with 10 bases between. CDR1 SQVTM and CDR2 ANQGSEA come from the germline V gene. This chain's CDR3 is CSVEMGAYTQYF. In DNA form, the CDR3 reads TGCAGCGTTGAAATGGGGGCTTATACGCAGTATTTT.